The 3 T cell receptor beta chains given below trace back to one sample, sequenced in a study of blood T cell repertoires in COVID-19. Only in-frame clones appear in the TCRdb table, and some are missing; sequencing was by immunoSEQ multiplex PCR. In the table there are 65,000 to 95,000 clones, 75% to 90% of which are singletons. The sample was peripheral blood. These receptor sequences come from a woman aged 40-49 years with active or convalescent COVID-19.

This chain connects TRBV6-5 to TRBJ2-2; TRBD2 matches at 8 bases. This CDR3 comprises 15 residues. Germline-derived CDR1 and CDR2 are MNHEY and SVGAGI. The V gene end was trimmed by 6 bases and the J gene end by 1 base; junction bases not matched to a gene: 4. CDR3 region: CASSAAGGNTGELFF. In DNA, the CDR3 is TGTGCCAGCAGCGCCGCGGGAGGGAACACCGGGGAGCTGTTTTTT.

The chain carries TRBV5-1 and TRBJ2-7; D perhaps matches TRBD2 (5 bases). CDR1 is SGHRS, CDR2 YFSETQ, per germline. The CDR3 has 13 residues. Trimming left V 3 bases short and J 2 bases short, with 9 bases between. CDR3 sequence (DNA): TGCGCCAGCAGCTACGGACTGACCTACGAGCAGTACTTC. Encoded protein: CASSYGLTYEQYF. The entire variable domain, with the rest obtained from reference TRBV5-1 and TRBJ2-7, is as follows: KAGVTQTPRYLIKTRGQQVTLSCSPISGHRSVSWYQQTPGQGLQFLFEYFSETQRNKGNFPGRFSGRQFSNSRSEMNVSTLELGDSALYLCASSYGLTYEQYFGPGTRLTVT.

This chain uses TRBV11-2 with TRBJ1-1, with a possible D match to TRBD1 (5 bases). Germline CDR1 and CDR2: SGHAT and FQNNGV. CDR3 length: 15 amino acids. V lost 2 bases and J 4 bases, leaving 14 bases between the germline ends. CDR3 in amino acids: CASSLRVGVVTEAFF. In DNA form, the CDR3 reads TGTGCCAGCAGCTTACGTGTAGGGGTAGTCACTGAAGCTTTCTTT.